A single sample gave rise to the 13 T cell receptor beta chains below, sequenced in a study of regulatory T cells in long-lasting Graves disease. CDR3-region Arm-PCR and iRepertoire HTBI primers produced the TCR beta libraries. In TCRdb, the multiplex PCR reads were re-called with MiXCR into one record per CDR3 protein. The sample lists some 420,000 distinct CDR3 sequences, less than 25% occurring once. As for time point: persistent/refractory GD, antithyroid drugs over 5 years with positive TRAb. The TCR library was made from RNA extracted from PBMCs. The input for sequencing was peripheral blood mononuclear cells (PBMCs), taken when the disease was refractory, from a patient treated with antithyroid drugs. Source of these receptors: a female donor with Graves disease.

The chain uses TRBV12-3 or TRBV12-4 and TRBJ2-7; 7 nucleotides align to TRBD1. CDR3 size: 14 residues. V lost 5 bases and J lost 3; bases outside the gene matches: 7. The CDR3 nucleotides read TGTGCCAGCAGTACCGGGACAGTGGGCTACGAGCAGTACTTC. It is translated as CASSTGTVGYEQYF.

V and J are TRBV11-2 and TRBJ2-3, with 9 bases that match TRBD1. CDR3 length equals 17 residues. The J segment lost 4 bases and the V segment lost 1 base, leaving 9 bases of the junction unmatched. Germline CDR1 reads SGHAT; CDR2 reads FQNNGV. The CDR3 nucleotides are TGTGCCAGCAGCTTAGTTTTCGGGACAGGGACGGCAGATACGCAGTATTTT. Translating gives CASSLVFGTGTADTQYF. Combining the CDR3 with reference TRBV11-2 and TRBJ2-3 gives the whole variable domain EAGVAQSPRYKIIEKRQSVAFWCNPISGHATLYWYQQILGQGPKLLIQFQNNGVVDDSQLPKDRFSAERLKGVDSTLKIQPAKLEDSAVYLCASSLVFGTGTADTQYFGPGTRLTVL.

This clonotype was seen a few times. CDR3 DNA sequence: TGCGCCAGCAGTGAGATCGGTTTGGAAAAGAACACTGAAGCTTTCTTT. Protein product: CASSEIGLEKNTEAFF. The chain combines TRBV10-1 with TRBJ1-1; D remains unclear. The ends were cut back, 2 bases at V and 1 base at J, with 14 bases in the middle. CDR1 and CDR2 from the germline V gene are WNHNN and SYGVQD (reference sequence). The CDR3 has 16 residues.

In the case of this clonotype: A much larger clone differs by one base, so this may be a read error. This chain joins TRBV29-1 and TRBJ1-5, with 8 bases matching TRBD1. The CDR3 is made up of 15 amino acids. Germline CDR1 is SQVTM and CDR2 is ANQGSEA. CDR3: CSVKAGTGGNRPQHF. CDR3 nucleotides: TGCAGCGTGAAGGCCGGGACAGGTGGAAATCGGCCCCAGCATTTT. Filled out from reference TRBV29-1 and TRBJ1-5, the complete variable domain reads SAVISQKPSRDICQRGTSLTIQCQVDSQVTMMFWYRQQPGQSLTLIATANQGSEATYESGFVIDKFPISRPNLTFSTLTVSNMSPEDSSIYLCSVKAGTGGNRPQHFGDGTRLSIL.

This clonotype was counted at least ten times. The gene calls are TRBV12-3 or TRBV12-4 and TRBJ2-5; D unclear. Trimming cost V 2 bases and J 4 bases, with 11 bases left between them. This CDR3 is built from 14 residues. The CDR3 here is CASSLFRKPETQYF. The DNA of the CDR3 is TGTGCCAGCAGTTTATTTCGGAAACCAGAGACCCAGTACTTC.

The genes are TRBV18 and TRBJ1-1; D gene ambiguous. The CDR3 is 15 residues long. Trimming cost V 3 bases and J 7 bases, with 18 bases left between them. CDR1 and CDR2 from the germline V gene are KGHSH and LQKENI. The CDR3 DNA follows: TGTGCCAGCTCACCCCAGAGTAAAGGGATGGGTGAAGCTTTCTTT. Translation: CASSPQSKGMGEAFF.

The rearrangement joins TRBV9 to TRBJ1-4; a weak D match, TRBD1 (6 bases). The V gene lost 3 bases and the J gene lost 6 bases, with 18 bases spanning the gap. Germline values: CDR1 SGDLS, CDR2 YYNGEE. The CDR3 has 16 amino acids. CDR3 in amino acids: CASSATPGGQDEKLFF. CDR3 in DNA: TGTGCCAGCAGCGCAACTCCCGGGGGCCAGGATGAAAAACTGTTTTTT.

The V call is TRBV10-2, the J call TRBJ2-7; TRBD1 might be the D (6 bases). The V end was cut by 4 bases, the J end by 1 base, with 17 bases between. Germline V lookup: CDR1 WSHSY, CDR2 SAAADI. This CDR3 contains 16 residues. The CDR3 nucleotides are TGCGCCAGCAGTGGGGCCCTGGCAGGGGTTTCCTACGAGCAGTACTTC. This codes for CASSGALAGVSYEQYF.

A note on this clonotype: Since a much larger clone is just one base distant, this may be a read error. Given the absence of the conserved phenylalanine or tryptophan at the CDR3 end, a read error is likely. The V and J genes are TRBV5-1 and TRBJ2-2; D is perhaps TRBD1 (6 bases). The V end lost 9 bases, the J end lost 2 bases, and 14 bases lay between the germline ends. This CDR3 is 14 amino acids long. Germline V CDR1 and CDR2: SGHRS, YFSETQ. CDR3 DNA sequence: TGCGCCACGAATAGGGACACTAACACCGGGGAGCTGTTTATT. It is translated as CATNRDTNTGELFI.

This clonotype appeared a few times. This chain uses TRBV5-5 with TRBJ1-2; D perhaps matches TRBD1 (6 bases). The CDR3 covers 13 residues. Germline V gene lookup returns CDR1 SGHKS and CDR2 YYEKEE (reference sequence). The ends were cut back, 3 bases at V and 5 bases at J, with 11 bases in the middle. As DNA, the CDR3 is TGTGCCAGCAGCTCTGTTACAGGGTATGGCTACACCTTC. This encodes CASSSVTGYGYTF.

In this sample, this clonotype turned up many times. The chain is built from TRBV20-1 and TRBJ1-4; D may be TRBD1 (6 bases). This CDR3 is 15 amino acids long. Trimming took 4 bases from V and 8 from J, leaving 20 bases between them. CDR1 and CDR2 from the germline V gene are DFQATT and SNEGSKA (reference sequence). The CDR3 loop is CSANGQNADREKLFF. For the CDR3, the DNA is TGCAGTGCTAACGGACAGAATGCGGATAGGGAAAAACTGTTTTTT.

This clonotype has only a few counts. The chain has TRBV4-3 and TRBJ2-7; no firm D call. V was cut by 0 bases and J by 0 bases, with 9 bases left in between. This CDR3 region has 15 residues. Germline CDR1 reads LGHNA; CDR2 reads YSLEER. CDR3 bases: TGCGCCAGCAGCCAAGATGGCCAGGCCTCCTACGAGCAGTACTTC. Amino acids: CASSQDGQASYEQYF.

This clonotype showed up many times. The chain employs TRBV12-3 or TRBV12-4 and TRBJ1-1; D is possibly TRBD1 (5 bases). This CDR3 region has 14 residues. V was cut by 6 bases and J by 1 base, with 12 bases left in between. CDR3 sequence: CASRTPGPNTEAFF. CDR3 sequence (DNA): TGTGCCAGCAGGACCCCGGGACCGAACACTGAAGCTTTCTTT.